Below, 5 T cell receptor beta chains from the same sample are listed, as sequenced in a study of blood T cell repertoires in COVID-19. The assay was immunoSEQ multiplex PCR, and TCRdb's table has in-frame clones only and misses some. In the table there are 350,000 to 500,000 clones, 88% of which are singletons. Source material: PBMCs or T cells enriched from blood (not recorded which). The receptors originated from a woman aged 18-29 years who had been exposed to COVID-19.

V usage is TRBV27 and J usage is TRBJ2-7; 10 bases map to TRBD1. V dropped 7 bases and J dropped 6; count of bases not matched to a gene: 12. Germline V gene lookup returns CDR1 MNHEY and CDR2 SMNVEV (reference sequence). This CDR3 region has 15 residues. The CDR3 loop reads CASKFTGTGVREQYF. The CDR3 DNA reads TGTGCCAGCAAGTTCACCGGGACAGGGGTCCGCGAGCAGTACTTC.

The chain employs TRBV24-1 and TRBJ2-1; 8 bases match TRBD2. Germline values: CDR1 KGHDR, CDR2 SFDVKD. Unmatched junction bases numbered 5, after V lost 5 bases and J lost 9 bases. The CDR3 has 13 residues. In DNA, the CDR3 is TGTGCCACCAGTGTCCCGGGGGGGCCTGAGCAGTTCTTC. Its protein product is CATSVPGGPEQFF.

This clone came up once. J is TRBJ2-7 and V is TRBV24-1; D gene ambiguous. The V gene's germline CDR1 is KGHDR and CDR2 SFDVKD. The CDR3 extends over 13 amino acids. Trimming took off 4 bases at V and 0 bases at J, with 6 bases between the two ends. In DNA, the CDR3 is TGTGCCACCAGTGACCCCTCCTCCTACGAGCAGTACTTC. This encodes CATSDPSSYEQYF.

The chain combines TRBV11-2 with TRBJ2-7, with D possibly being TRBD2 (6 bases). This CDR3 is built from 14 residues. Germline CDR1 and CDR2: SGHAT and FQNNGV. V lost 5 bases and J 1 base, leaving 12 bases between the germline ends. The CDR3 nucleotides are TGTGCCAGCAGCCCGCAGACTAGTTCCTACGAGCAGTACTTC. Translation gives CASSPQTSSYEQYF.

The V and J genes are TRBV10-3 and TRBJ2-7, with 12 bases fitting TRBD2. Germline CDR1 ENHRY, CDR2 SYGVKD. The CDR3 is made up of 13 amino acids. J lost 6 bases, V lost 4 bases, and 1 base had no gene match. Written as DNA, the CDR3 is TGTGCCATCAGTGGGGGACTAGCGGGCGAGCAGTACTTC. This codes for CAISGGLAGEQYF.